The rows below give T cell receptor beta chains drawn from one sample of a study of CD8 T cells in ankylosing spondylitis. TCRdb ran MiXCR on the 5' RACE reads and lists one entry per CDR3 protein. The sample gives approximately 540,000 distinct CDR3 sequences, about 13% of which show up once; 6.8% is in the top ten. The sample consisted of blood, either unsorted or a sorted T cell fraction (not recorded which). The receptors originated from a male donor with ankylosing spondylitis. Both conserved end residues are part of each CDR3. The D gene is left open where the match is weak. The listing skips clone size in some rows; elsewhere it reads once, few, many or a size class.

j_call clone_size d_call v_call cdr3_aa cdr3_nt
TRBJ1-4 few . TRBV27 CASSPREAPNEKLFF TGTGCCAGCAGTCCTCGAGAGGCACCTAATGAAAAACTGTTTTTT
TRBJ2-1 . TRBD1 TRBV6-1 CASGRPTGGGVEQFF TGTGCCAGCGGACGGCCGACAGGGGGAGGGGTTGAGCAGTTCTTC
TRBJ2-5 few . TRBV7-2 CASSRRPAGLGETQYF TGTGCCAGCAGCCGACGTCCGGCAGGGTTGGGAGAGACCCAGTACTTC
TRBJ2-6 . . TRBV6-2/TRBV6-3 CASSDPPRSGANVLTF TGTGCCAGCAGTGACCCCCCTCGGTCTGGGGCCAACGTCCTGACTTTC
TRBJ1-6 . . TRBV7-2 CASSLRGPHNSPLHF TGTGCCAGCAGCTTACGGGGGCCTCATAATTCACCCCTCCACTTT
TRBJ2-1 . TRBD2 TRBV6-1 CASSEALPAGGHEQFF TGTGCCAGCAGTGAAGCACTTCCAGCGGGAGGGCATGAGCAGTTCTTC
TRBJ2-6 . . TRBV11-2 CASRPQGANVLTF TGTGCCAGCAGGCCCCAGGGGGCCAACGTCCTGACTTTC
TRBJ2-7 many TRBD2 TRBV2 CASSDTSGIEQYF TGTGCCAGCAGTGATACTAGCGGGATCGAGCAGTACTTC
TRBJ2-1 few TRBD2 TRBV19 CASSSSSGILGNEQFF TGTGCCAGTAGTTCTTCTAGCGGGATTTTAGGGAATGAGCAGTTCTTC
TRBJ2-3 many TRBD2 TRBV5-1 CASSYGTSGSWRDTQYF TGCGCCAGCAGCTACGGGACTAGCGGGAGCTGGAGGGATACGCAGTATTTT
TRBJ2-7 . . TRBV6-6 CASTPGRSYEQYF TGTGCCAGCACCCCCGGGAGATCCTACGAGCAGTACTTC
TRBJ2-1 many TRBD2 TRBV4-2 CASSQGLAEISYNEQFF TGTGCCAGCAGCCAAGGACTAGCGGAGATCTCCTACAATGAGCAGTTCTTC
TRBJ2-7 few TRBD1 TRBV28 CASSRDRAVGEQYF TGTGCCAGCAGCCGGGACAGGGCCGTTGGGGAGCAGTACTTC
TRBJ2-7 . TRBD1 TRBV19 CASSGTGGTYEQYF TGTGCCAGTAGTGGGACAGGGGGGACCTACGAGCAGTACTTC
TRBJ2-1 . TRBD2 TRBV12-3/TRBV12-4 CASSWTSGPNEQFF TGTGCCAGCAGTTGGACTAGCGGGCCCAATGAGCAGTTCTTC
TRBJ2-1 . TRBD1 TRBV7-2 CASSPRTGASYNEQFF TGTGCCAGCAGCCCGCGGACAGGGGCATCCTACAATGAGCAGTTCTTC
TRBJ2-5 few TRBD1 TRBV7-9 CASSSRQGRETQYF TGTGCCAGCAGCAGTAGACAGGGCCGGGAGACCCAGTACTTC
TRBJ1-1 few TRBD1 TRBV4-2 CASSPGRDRVAAFF TGTGCCAGCAGCCCGGGGCGGGACAGGGTCGCGGCTTTCTTT
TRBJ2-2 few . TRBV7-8 CASRPQSSYGELFF TGTGCCAGCCGCCCCCAAAGTAGTTACGGGGAGCTGTTTTTT
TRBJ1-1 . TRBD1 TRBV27 CASSLRDRQGTEAFF TGTGCCAGCAGTTTAAGGGACAGACAAGGCACTGAAGCTTTCTTT
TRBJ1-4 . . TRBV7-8 CASSRIGARNEKLFF TGTGCCAGCAGCCGAATTGGGGCGAGGAATGAAAAACTGTTTTTT
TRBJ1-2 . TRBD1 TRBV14 CASSQSPGQGVGFTF TGTGCCAGCAGCCAGTCCCCGGGACAGGGTGTAGGCTTCACCTTC
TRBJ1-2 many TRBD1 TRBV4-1 CASSQDTGGLSTPYGYTF TGCGCCAGCAGCCAAGATACAGGGGGCCTTTCGACTCCATATGGCTACACCTTC
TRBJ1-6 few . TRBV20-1 CSASVTFSSSPLHF TGCAGTGCTAGTGTAACGTTTTCGTCTTCACCCCTCCACTTT
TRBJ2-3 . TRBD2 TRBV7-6 CASSILAGVDTQYF TGTGCCAGCAGCATCCTAGCGGGAGTAGATACGCAGTATTTT
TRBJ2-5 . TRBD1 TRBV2 CASSPGTGYQETQYF TGTGCCAGCAGTCCAGGGACAGGTTACCAAGAGACCCAGTACTTC
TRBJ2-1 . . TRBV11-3 CASSEGEQFF TGTGCCAGCAGCGAGGGAGAGCAGTTCTTC
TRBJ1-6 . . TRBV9 CASSVEGKGALHF TGTGCCAGCAGCGTAGAGGGGAAGGGGGCCCTCCACTTT
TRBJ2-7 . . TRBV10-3 CAISIGTENYEQYF TGTGCCATCAGCATCGGGACGGAAAACTACGAGCAGTACTTC
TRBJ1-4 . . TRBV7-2 CASSLISGELEKLFF TGTGCCAGCAGCCTTATTTCAGGGGAGTTGGAAAAACTGTTTTTT
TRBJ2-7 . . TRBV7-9 CASSQIYRGREYF TGTGCCAGCAGCCAAATCTACCGGGGCCGGGAGTACTTC
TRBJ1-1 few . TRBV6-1 CASSDQQVNTEAFF TGTGCCAGCAGTGACCAACAGGTGAACACTGAAGCTTTCTTT
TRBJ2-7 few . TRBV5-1 CASSSLAGASYEQYF TGCGCCAGCAGCTCCCTGGCGGGGGCCTCCTACGAGCAGTACTTC
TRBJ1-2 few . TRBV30 CAWTHAYGYTF TGTGCCTGGACCCACGCCTATGGCTACACCTTC
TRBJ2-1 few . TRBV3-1 CASSRGSGDNEQFF TGTGCCAGCAGCCGGGGGTCAGGGGACAATGAGCAGTTCTTC
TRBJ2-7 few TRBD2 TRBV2 CASSKTSGLTYEQYF TGTGCCAGCAGCAAGACTAGCGGCCTTACCTACGAGCAGTACTTC
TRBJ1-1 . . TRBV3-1 CASSEIQGNTEAFF TGTGCCAGCAGCGAGATACAGGGGAACACTGAAGCTTTCTTT
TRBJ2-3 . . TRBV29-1 CSVMSAYTDTQYF TGCAGCGTCATGAGCGCTTACACAGATACGCAGTATTTT
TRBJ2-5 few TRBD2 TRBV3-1 CASSQYATSGSQETQYF TGTGCCAGCAGCCAATACGCGACTAGCGGGAGCCAAGAGACCCAGTACTTC
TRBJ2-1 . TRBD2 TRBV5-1 CASSLVPSGDNEQFF TGCGCCAGCAGCTTGGTACCTAGCGGGGACAATGAGCAGTTCTTC
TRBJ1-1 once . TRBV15 CATSRGGQGWTEAFF TGTGCCACCAGCAGAGGAGGGCAGGGTTGGACTGAAGCTTTCTTT
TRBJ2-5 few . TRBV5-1 CASSLRGEGETQYF TGCGCCAGCAGCTTGCGGGGTGAAGGCGAGACCCAGTACTTC
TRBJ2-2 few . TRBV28 CASRDPVGQYTGELFF TGTGCCAGCAGGGACCCCGTAGGGCAGTACACCGGGGAGCTGTTTTTT
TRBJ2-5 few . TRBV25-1 CASSDFRVQETQYF TGTGCCAGCAGTGATTTCAGAGTTCAAGAGACCCAGTACTTC
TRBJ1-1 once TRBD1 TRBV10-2 CARAQGANTEAFF TGCGCCAGGGCCCAGGGGGCGAACACTGAAGCTTTCTTT
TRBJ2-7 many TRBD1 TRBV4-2 CASSQAGTGPYEQYF TGTGCCAGCAGCCAAGCAGGGACAGGGCCCTACGAGCAGTACTTC
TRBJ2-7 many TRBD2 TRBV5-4 CASRSGTSGSYEQYF TGTGCCAGCAGGTCCGGGACTAGCGGGAGCTACGAGCAGTACTTC